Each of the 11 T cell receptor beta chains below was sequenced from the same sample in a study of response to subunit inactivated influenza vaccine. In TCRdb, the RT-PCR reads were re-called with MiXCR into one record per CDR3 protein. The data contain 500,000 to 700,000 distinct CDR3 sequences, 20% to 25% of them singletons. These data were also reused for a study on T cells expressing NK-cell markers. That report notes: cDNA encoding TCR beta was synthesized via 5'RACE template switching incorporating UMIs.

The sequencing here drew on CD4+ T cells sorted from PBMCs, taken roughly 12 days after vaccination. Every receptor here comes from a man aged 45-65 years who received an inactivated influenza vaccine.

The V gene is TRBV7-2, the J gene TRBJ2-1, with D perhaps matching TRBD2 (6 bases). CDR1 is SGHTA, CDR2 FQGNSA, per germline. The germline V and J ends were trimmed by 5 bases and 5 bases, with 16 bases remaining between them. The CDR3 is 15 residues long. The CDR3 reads CASSPGLGGDNEQFF. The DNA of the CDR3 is TGTGCCAGCAGCCCGGGACTGGGAGGCGACAATGAGCAGTTCTTC. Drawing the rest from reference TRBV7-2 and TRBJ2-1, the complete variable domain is GAGVSQSPSNKVTEKGKDVELRCDPISGHTALYWYRQSLGQGLEFLIYFQGNSAPDKSGLPSDRFSAERTGGSVSTLTIQRTQQEDSAVYLCASSPGLGGDNEQFFGPGTRLTVL.

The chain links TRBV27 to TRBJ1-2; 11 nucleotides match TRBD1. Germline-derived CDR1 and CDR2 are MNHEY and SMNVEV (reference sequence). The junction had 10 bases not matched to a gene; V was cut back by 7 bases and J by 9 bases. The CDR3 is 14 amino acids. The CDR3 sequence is CASTRLGTGGRYTF. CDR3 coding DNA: TGTGCCAGCACGAGACTTGGGACAGGGGGACGCTACACCTTC.

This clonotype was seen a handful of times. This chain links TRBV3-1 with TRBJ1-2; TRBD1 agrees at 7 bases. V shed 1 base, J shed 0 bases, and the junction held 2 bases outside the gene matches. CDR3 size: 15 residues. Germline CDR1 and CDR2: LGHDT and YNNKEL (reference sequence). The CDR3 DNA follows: TGTGCCAGCAGCCAAGGACAGGGAGCTAACTATGGCTACACCTTC. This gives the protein CASSQGQGANYGYTF.

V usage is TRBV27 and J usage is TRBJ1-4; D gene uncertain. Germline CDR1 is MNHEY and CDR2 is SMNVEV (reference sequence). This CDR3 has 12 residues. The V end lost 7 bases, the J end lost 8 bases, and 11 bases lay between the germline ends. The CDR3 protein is CASKRGGEKLFF. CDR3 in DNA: TGTGCCAGCAAGCGGGGTGGAGAAAAACTGTTTTTT.

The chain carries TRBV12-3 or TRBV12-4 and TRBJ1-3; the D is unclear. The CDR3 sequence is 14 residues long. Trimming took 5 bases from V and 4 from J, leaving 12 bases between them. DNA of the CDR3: TGTGCCAGCAGTCCTGTTACATCGGGAAACACCATATATTTT. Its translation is CASSPVTSGNTIYF.

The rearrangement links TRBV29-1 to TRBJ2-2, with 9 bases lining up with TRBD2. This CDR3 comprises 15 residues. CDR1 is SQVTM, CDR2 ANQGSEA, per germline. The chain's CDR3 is CRSAPAGGRTGELFF. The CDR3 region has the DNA TGCAGGTCCGCCCCGGCGGGAGGGAGGACCGGGGAGCTGTTTTTT.

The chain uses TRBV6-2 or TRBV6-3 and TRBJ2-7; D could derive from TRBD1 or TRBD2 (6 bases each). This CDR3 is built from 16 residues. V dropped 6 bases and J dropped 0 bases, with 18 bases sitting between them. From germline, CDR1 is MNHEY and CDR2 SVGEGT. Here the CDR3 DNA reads TGTGCCAGCAGCCACCGGGACACGGGACTCTCCTACGAGCAGTACTTC. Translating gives CASSHRDTGLSYEQYF.

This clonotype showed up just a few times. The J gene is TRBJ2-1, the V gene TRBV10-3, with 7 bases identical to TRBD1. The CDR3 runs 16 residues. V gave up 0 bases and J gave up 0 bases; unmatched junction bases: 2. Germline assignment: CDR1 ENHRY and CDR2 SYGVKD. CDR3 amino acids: CAISESYRGSYNEQFF. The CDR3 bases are TGTGCCATCAGTGAGTCCTACAGGGGCTCCTACAATGAGCAGTTCTTC.

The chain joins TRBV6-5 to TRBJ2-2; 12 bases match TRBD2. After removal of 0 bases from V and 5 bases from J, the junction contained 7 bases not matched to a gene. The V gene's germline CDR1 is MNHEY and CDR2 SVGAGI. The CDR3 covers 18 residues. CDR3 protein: CASSYSASGRAVTGELFF. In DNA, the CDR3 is TGTGCCAGCAGTTACTCGGCTAGCGGGAGGGCCGTAACCGGGGAGCTGTTTTTT.

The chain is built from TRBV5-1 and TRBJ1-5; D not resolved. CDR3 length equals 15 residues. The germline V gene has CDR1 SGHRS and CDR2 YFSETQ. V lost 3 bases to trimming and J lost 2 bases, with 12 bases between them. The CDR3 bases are TGCGCCAGCAGCTCTTCGGGTATGGGCAATCAGCCCCAGCATTTT. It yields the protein CASSSSGMGNQPQHF.

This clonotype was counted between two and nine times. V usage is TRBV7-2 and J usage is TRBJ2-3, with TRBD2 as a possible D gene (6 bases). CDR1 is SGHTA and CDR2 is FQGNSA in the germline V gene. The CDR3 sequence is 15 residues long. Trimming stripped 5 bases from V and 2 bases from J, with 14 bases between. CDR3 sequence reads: CASSLFGGTTDTQYF. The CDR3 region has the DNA TGTGCCAGCAGCCTTTTCGGGGGTACCACAGATACGCAGTATTTT.